This T cell receptor (beta chain) came from a study of T cell responses to AZD1222 COVID-19 vaccine (dated by TCRdb to the early 2020s). Looking at the study overall: AZD1222 recipients given second doses at about 4 weeks or at about 12 weeks were pooled, since spike-specific TCR depth and breadth were not found to differ between the two schedules. Trial participants were enrolled into age subgroups of 18-55, 56-69 and 70-plus years, which contained approximately 150, 30 and 60 TCR-sequenced participants, respectively. A total of more than 230 trial participants underwent TCR sequencing, of whom 207 received two doses of AZD1222 and about 25 received two doses of the MenACWY control vaccine.

The sample's time point label, decoded: baseline before first vaccination. Samples from vaccinated people were obtained from the UK trials COV001 and COV002, which included a single-blind randomized controlled phase 2/3 trial of AZD1222 (ChAdOx1 nCoV-19) in healthy adults. Trial participant PBMC samples were collected at day 0 and day 28 after the second dose for TCRbeta chain sequencing. Concerning this clone itself: Which antigen it targets is not known. No base-level quality is on record; no much larger clone is a single base apart. Other DNA sequences within the sample encode an identical CDR3.

The germline V and J ends show losses of 3 bases and 1 base respectively, and no gene match explains 3 bases of the junction. The germline V gene (reference sequence) specifies LNHDA as CDR1 and SQIVND as CDR2. Including cysteine and phenylalanine, the CDR3 has 15 amino acids. The kept DNA is CDR3 alone, 45 bases in frame from the first base. The CDR3 regions of human TCRbeta chains were analyzed by immunosequencing. Per the source publication's procedure: Repertoire TCRs were matched against a reference library of SARS-CoV-2-specific TCRs generated with the MIRA antigen-specificity platform. Breadth was defined as the fraction of unique TCRs that were SARS-CoV-2-associated. Depth was defined as the fraction of total T cells that were SARS-CoV-2-associated. Using the MIRA data, each spike-specific TCR was mapped to the spike region that the TCR reacts to and placed in a CD4 or CD8 class. Log10-transformed breadth and depth values were compared by one-way ANOVA with Sidak's multiple comparisons tests. Held by TCRdb, this immuneACCESS table contains in-frame sequences only and omits some clones. Under half of the omission traces to an unresolved V gene where checked; the cause of the rest is unknown. V and J calls and clone size follow that table, whereas D and trimming were derived from the DNA. A total of fewer than 120,000 clones appear in this sample, about 87% of them only once. Of the sample, around 1.6% falls within the top ten clones.

General conclusions and limits of the study: No day 14 peak-response samples were available, so repertoires were characterized only after the peak T cell response. Conclusions about previously exposed vaccinees are limited because only 5 or 6 AZD1222 recipients were SARS-CoV-2 seropositive at baseline. A significant rise in spike-specific TCR breadth and depth was observed after two AZD1222 doses relative to day 0 and relative to MenACWY recipients. Participants were mostly white British and included more females than males, and it was suggested by the authors that clonal diversity may have been underestimated. The 56-69-year group was small, and its depth increase did not reach significance, likely because of low power. Nearly half of unique spike-specific TCRs reportedly recognized epitopes outside regions mutated in the B.1.351 and B.1.1.7 variants. The whole spike protein was spanned by vaccine-associated CD4 TCRs, and dominant responses were seen in regions 160-218 and 743-854.

The clonotype originates from an adult in good health. The chain is made from TRBV19 and TRBJ2-3; TRBD2 fits 8 bases in the junction. Here the sequenced sample was peripheral blood, taken on day 0 of AZD1222 vaccination. The encoded CDR3 is CASSIPAGGTDTQYF. DNA sequence: TGTGCCAGTAGTATTCCAGCGGGGGGCACAGATACGCAGTATTTT.